The next 5 T cell receptor beta chains were all read from a single sample in a study of blood T cell repertoires in COVID-19 (TCRdb year 2020). Library preparation used the immunoSEQ multiplex PCR assay. This is the immuneACCESS table as TCRdb keeps it, with only in-frame sequences that have V and J called. A part of the clones is gone; compared with another copy, unresolved V genes explain less than half, and the rest is unexplained. A total of roughly 100,000 clones appear in this sample, roughly 79% of them only once. More than 8% of the sample is taken by the ten largest. Sequencing was performed on peripheral blood. Receptor source: a woman in her 70s with acute or convalescent COVID-19.

The rearrangement joins TRBV27 to TRBJ1-2; 8 bases are a match to TRBD1. The CDR3 runs to 12 residues. Trimming took 3 bases from V and 8 from J; bases not matched to a gene: 2. CDR1 and CDR2 (germline): MNHEY, SMNVEV (reference sequence). The CDR3 coding sequence is TGTGCCAGCAGTTTGACAGGGGTCGGCTACACCTTC. The encoded protein is CASSLTGVGYTF.

V usage is TRBV6-2 or TRBV6-3 and J usage is TRBJ1-2; TRBD1 agrees at 9 bases. The CDR3 has 13 residues. With 6 bases clipped from V and 8 bases from J, the junction kept 7 bases outside the gene matches. From germline, CDR1 is MNHEY and CDR2 SVGEGT. CDR3 bases: TGTGCCAGCAGCTCCGGGACAGGGAGCGGCTACACCTTC. Protein: CASSSGTGSGYTF.

This clone was picked up a small number of times. V gene TRBV19 combines with J gene TRBJ1-5, with D maybe TRBD1 (5 bases). The ends were cut back, 3 bases at V and 4 bases at J, with 13 bases in the middle. The CDR3 extends over 15 amino acids. The V gene's germline CDR1 is LNHDA and CDR2 SQIVND (reference sequence). CDR3 DNA sequence: TGTGCCAGTAGTATGCAGGGCCCCTCGAATCAGCCCCAGCATTTT. This translates into CASSMQGPSNQPQHF.

V usage is TRBV13 and J usage is TRBJ2-7; TRBD2 is a possible D gene (5 bases). With the DNA end fitting TRBJ2-1 better, the J assignment may be wrong. Per the germline V gene, CDR1 is PRHDT and CDR2 is FYEKMQ (reference sequence). This CDR3 comprises 14 residues. The DNA of the CDR3 is TGTGCCAGCAGCTTAGCGGGGAGCAGTGATGAGCAGTTCTTC. It specifies CASSLAGSSDEQFF.

The rearrangement links TRBV6-5 to TRBJ1-1, with a tentative D call TRBD1 (5 bases). Per the germline V gene, CDR1 is MNHEY and CDR2 is SVGAGI. There are 13 residues in the CDR3. V was cut by 2 bases and J by 5 bases, with 9 bases left in between. Here the CDR3 DNA reads TGTGCCAGCAGTTACGCAGGGTCGACTGAAGCTTTCTTT. Amino acid sequence: CASSYAGSTEAFF.